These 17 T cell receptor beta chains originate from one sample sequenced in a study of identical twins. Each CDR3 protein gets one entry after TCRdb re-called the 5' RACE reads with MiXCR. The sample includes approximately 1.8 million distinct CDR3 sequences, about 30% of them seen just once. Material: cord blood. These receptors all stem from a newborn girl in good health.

The CDR3 loop reads CSARQGGGNTEAFF. The CDR3 DNA reads as TGCAGTGCTAGACAAGGGGGGGGGAACACTGAAGCTTTCTTT. The chain joins TRBV20-1 to TRBJ1-1; tentative D call: TRBD1 (6 bases). The CDR3 runs 14 residues. Germline V lookup: CDR1 DFQATT, CDR2 SNEGSKA (reference sequence). With 2 bases removed from V and 1 base from J, the gap between germline ends came to 11 bases.

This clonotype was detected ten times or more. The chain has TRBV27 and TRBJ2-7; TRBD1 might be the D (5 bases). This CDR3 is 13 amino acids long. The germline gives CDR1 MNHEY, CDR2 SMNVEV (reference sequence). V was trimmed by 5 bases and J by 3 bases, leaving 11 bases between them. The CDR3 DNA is TGTGCCAGCAGTCCCGGACATTACTACGAGCAGTACTTC. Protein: CASSPGHYYEQYF.

The CDR3 DNA reads as TGTGCCAGTAGTATGATCGGGGGAATCGAGCCCCAGCATTTT. This gives the protein CASSMIGGIEPQHF. The chain carries TRBV19 and TRBJ1-5; D might be TRBD1 (5 bases). Trimming pared 3 bases from V and 8 bases from J, leaving 14 bases between. The germline V gene encodes CDR1 LNHDA and CDR2 SQIVND (reference sequence). The CDR3 has 14 amino acids.

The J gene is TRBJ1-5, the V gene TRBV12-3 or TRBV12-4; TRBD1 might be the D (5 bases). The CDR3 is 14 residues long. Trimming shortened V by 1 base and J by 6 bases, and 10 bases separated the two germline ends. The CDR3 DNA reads TGTGCCAGCAGTTTAGGGTCGGGGGTTCAGCCCCAGCATTTT. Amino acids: CASSLGSGVQPQHF.

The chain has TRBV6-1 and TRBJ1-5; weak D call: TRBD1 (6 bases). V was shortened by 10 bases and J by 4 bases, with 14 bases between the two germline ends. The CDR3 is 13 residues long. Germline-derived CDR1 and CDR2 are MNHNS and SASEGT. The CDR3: CATGRQANQPQHF. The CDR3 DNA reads TGTGCCACCGGACGACAGGCTAATCAGCCCCAGCATTTT.

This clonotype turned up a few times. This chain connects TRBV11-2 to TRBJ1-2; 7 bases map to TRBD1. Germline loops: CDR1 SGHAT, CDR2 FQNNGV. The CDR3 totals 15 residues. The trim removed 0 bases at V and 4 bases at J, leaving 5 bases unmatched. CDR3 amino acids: CASSLEGGTVYGYTF. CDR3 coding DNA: TGTGCCAGCAGCTTAGAAGGGGGGACAGTCTATGGCTACACCTTC.

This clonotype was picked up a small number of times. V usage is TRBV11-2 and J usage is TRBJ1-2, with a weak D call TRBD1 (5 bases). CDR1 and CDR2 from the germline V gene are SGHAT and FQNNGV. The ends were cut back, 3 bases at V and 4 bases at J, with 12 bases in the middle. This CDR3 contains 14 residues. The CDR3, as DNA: TGTGCCAGCAGCTTCTACAGGACCCCCTATGGCTACACCTTC. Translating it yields CASSFYRTPYGYTF.

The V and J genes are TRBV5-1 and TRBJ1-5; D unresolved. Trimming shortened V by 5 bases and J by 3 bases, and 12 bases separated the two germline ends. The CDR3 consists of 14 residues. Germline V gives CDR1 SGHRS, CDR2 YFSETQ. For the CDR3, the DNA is TGCGCCAGCAGTTTGCGGGTCTACAATCAGCCCCAGCATTTT. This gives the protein CASSLRVYNQPQHF.

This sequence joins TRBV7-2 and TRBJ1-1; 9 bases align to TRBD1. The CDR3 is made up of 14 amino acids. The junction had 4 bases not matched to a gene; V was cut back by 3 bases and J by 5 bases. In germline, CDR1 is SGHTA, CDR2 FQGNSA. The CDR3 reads CASSFWGQGTEAFF. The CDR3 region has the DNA TGTGCCAGCAGCTTTTGGGGACAGGGTACTGAAGCTTTCTTT.

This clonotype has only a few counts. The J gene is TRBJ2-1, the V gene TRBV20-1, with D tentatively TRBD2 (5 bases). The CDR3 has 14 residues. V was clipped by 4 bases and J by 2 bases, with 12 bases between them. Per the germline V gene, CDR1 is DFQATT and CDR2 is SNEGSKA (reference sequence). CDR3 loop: CSAKDSQPYNEQFF. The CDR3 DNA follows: TGCAGTGCTAAGGACTCCCAACCCTACAATGAGCAGTTCTTC.

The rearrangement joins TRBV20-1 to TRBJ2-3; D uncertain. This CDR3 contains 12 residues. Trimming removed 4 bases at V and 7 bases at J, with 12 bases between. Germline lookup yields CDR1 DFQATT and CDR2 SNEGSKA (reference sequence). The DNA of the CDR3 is TGCAGTGCTAAGACGGAGTGGAATACGCAGTATTTT. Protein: CSAKTEWNTQYF.

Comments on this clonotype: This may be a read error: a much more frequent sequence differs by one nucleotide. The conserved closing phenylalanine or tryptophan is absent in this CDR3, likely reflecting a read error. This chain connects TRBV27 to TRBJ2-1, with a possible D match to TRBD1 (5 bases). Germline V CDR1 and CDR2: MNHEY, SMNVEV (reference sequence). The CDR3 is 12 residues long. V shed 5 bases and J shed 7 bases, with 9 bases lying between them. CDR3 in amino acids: CASSAGLNEQFI. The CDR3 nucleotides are TGTGCCAGCAGTGCAGGGTTAAATGAGCAGTTCATC.

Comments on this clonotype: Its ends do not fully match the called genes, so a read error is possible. CDR3 sequence (DNA): TGTGCCAGCAGCTTGGAATTAGCGGGTTCCTACGATGAGCAGTTCTTC. Translating it yields CASSLELAGSYDEQFF. The chain recombines TRBV5-5 with TRBJ2-1; 7 nucleotides line up with TRBD2. CDR3 length equals 16 residues. Germline V gene data show CDR1 as SGHKS and CDR2 as YYEKEE (reference sequence).

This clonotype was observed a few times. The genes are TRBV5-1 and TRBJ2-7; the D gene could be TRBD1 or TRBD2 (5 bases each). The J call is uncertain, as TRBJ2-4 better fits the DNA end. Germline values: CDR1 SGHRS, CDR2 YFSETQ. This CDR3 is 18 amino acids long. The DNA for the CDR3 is TGCGCCAGCAGCCCTCGGGATCTTGCAGGGCCAAGGTCGGACATTCAGTACTTC. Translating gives CASSPRDLAGPRSDIQYF.

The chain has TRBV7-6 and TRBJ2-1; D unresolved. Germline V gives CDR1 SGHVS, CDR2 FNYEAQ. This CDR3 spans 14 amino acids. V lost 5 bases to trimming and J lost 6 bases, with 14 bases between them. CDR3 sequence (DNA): TGTGCCAGCAGCCCCGATCTCATGAGCAATGAGCAGTTCTTC. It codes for CASSPDLMSNEQFF.

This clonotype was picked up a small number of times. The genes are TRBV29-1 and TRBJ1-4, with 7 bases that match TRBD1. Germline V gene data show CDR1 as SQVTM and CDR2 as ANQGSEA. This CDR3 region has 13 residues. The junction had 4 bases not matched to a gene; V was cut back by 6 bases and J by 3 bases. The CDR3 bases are TGCAGCGTGGCAGGGGGATCTAATGAAAAACTGTTTTTT. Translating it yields CSVAGGSNEKLFF.

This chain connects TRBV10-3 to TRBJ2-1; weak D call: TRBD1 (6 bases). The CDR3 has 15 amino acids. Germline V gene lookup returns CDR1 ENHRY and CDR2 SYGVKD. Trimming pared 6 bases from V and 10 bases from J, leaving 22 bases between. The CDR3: CAIRTGSLSSYEQFF. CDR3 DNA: TGTGCCATCAGAACAGGGTCGTTAAGCTCCTACGAGCAGTTCTTC.